The entry that follows covers one T cell receptor beta chain sequence. Its recognized antigen is unknown. At one of its ends the junction is not consistent with the germline gene, which may arise from a read error. This entry belongs to a study of cytomegalovirus exposure and HLA in healthy donors listed by TCRdb under 2017. Context from the whole study: According to an earlier analysis of 587 of the donors, about 179 million T cells yielded 117 million unique TCR beta sequences and about 280 Gb of sequence data. An early release that covered about 600 HLA-typed donors contained approximately 300 gigabases of sequencing data and 75 million to 100 million unique TCR sequences. Among the roughly 390 genotyped donors, around 81% belonged to the genetic ancestry cluster associated with self-reported Caucasian donors. The study was designed to test whether signatures of past pathogen exposure could be identified by cataloging public T cell receptors. The study profiled the T cell repertoires of hundreds of subjects by immunosequencing and related them to cytomegalovirus serostatus. Besides the first cohort of 666 subjects, a separate validation cohort made up of 120 different subjects was used. High-throughput TCR immunosequencing, statistical association of individual TCRs with disease status, and machine learning were combined to predict cytomegalovirus infection status. To study patterns of TCR occurrence, a later analysis re-analyzed previously published TCR beta repertoires from several hundred donors and added high-resolution HLA genotyping. Rather than using new phenotypic data, the later analysis identified candidate immune exposures from TCR beta sequences and from how often those sequences occurred across donors. An earlier analysis of 450 to 750 of the donors used high-throughput TCR beta sequencing to judge whether each TCR beta V gene segment behaved as functional or pseudogenic. Donor age, sex, ethnicity and CMV serostatus were compiled together with the repertoire data. A later genetic analysis used genome-wide SNP genotypes for about 60% of the roughly 670 donors, treating that subset as a discovery cohort. Every repertoire in the discovery cohort had been generated on one and the same sequencing platform. Both class I and class II loci were covered by HLA typing, at four-digit resolution. Typing coverage differed by locus: A, B, C, DRB1 and DQB1 were typed in about 629-640 donors, DQA1 in about 500, DPA1 in approximately 600, and DPB1 in 450 to 480. Several DR-DQ haplotypes were treated as single units for association and clustering because of strong linkage in the cohort. Across around 400 genotyped donors of the cohort, an average of approximately 240,000 unique TCR beta nucleotide sequences per donor were sequenced, and roughly 18% of those sequences were non-productive.

CDR1 is given as SEHNR and CDR2 as FQNEAQ, both from the germline V gene (reference sequence). Inclusive of the bounding cysteine and phenylalanine, the CDR3 is 11 residues long. Only the CDR3 DNA stays, 33 bases, in frame from base 1. The paper's findings and limits, for the study overall: Because counts were too low, seventeen rarely observed V segments, including chromosome 9 orphons, were left out of the earlier analysis of 587 of the donors. In this cohort, only TCR beta chains were sequenced, and detectable features were limited by the absence of alpha or paired-chain data. In both the original and validation cohorts, the classifier was reported to diagnose cytomegalovirus status with high specificity and sensitivity. In a later analysis, TCR association rates were found to vary across HLA loci, with the most associated TCRs seen for DRB1 alleles and the fewest for HLA-C alleles. Specific HLA alleles were associated with 15,000 to 20,000 TCR beta sequences at a false discovery rate of 0.05 in a later analysis. Broadly in line with IMGT annotations, most TCR beta V segments showed up in productive rearrangements about 87% or about 30% of the time in an earlier analysis of 450 to 750 of the donors. Because some donors lacked HLA typing at each locus, the association tests relied only on the typed subset. A group of highly shared sequence variants was considered likely to be a technical artifact of the sequencing pipeline. Some IMGT-functional V segments, including TRBV6-2 and TRBV6-3, could not be distinguished by the 87-base-pair reads and were therefore excluded. V-gene and J-gene trimming of TCR beta chains was associated with a missense DCLRE1C variant in a later genetic analysis, and the association was replicated in an independent cohort. Compared with the 666-donor mean, donors in an Asian-associated ancestry cluster had fewer N-insertions in productive TCRs, according to a later genetic analysis. The authors suggested that the approach could potentially be extended to other disease states and immunological phenotypes. In a later analysis, HLA-associated TCR beta chains showed more clonal expansion and lower generation probabilities than non-associated chains that were equally common. Several of the top co-occurrence clusters appeared to be linked to parvovirus B19, influenza, CMV and Epstein-Barr virus, according to a later analysis. The study listed 164 TCR beta chains as associated with cytomegalovirus. CMV serostatus was the only immune exposure information available for the cohort. Most TCR sequences were observed very rarely across donors, whereas some public TCRs were present in many individuals. According to a later analysis, most CMV-associated TCR beta chains appeared to be HLA-restricted, and the HLA associations seemed to be driven largely by CMV exposure. A further reported finding was that TCR beta sequences accurately predicted the HLA-A and HLA-B alleles for most subjects in the first cohort. Correlated functional status among segregating V segments might be attributable to linkage disequilibrium, but an unknown experimental factor could not be ruled out. A few of the identified cytomegalovirus-associated TCR beta chains were confirmed in vitro to be specific for cytomegalovirus antigens. The presence/absence analyses assumed that sequencing depth was roughly uniform across donors, and that assumption may not be true. When HLA alleles, especially DR and DQ, strongly co-occurred, TCR associations were difficult to assign to individual alleles.

The cohort was made up of about 670 healthy bone marrow donors. All cohort members were sampled while nominally healthy, although unrecorded immune exposures were likely present. The donor tested CMV seropositive, placing the donor among the 289 seropositive members of the cohort. A peripheral blood sample was provided by each donor, and peripheral blood mononuclear cells were used for TCR beta sequencing. Genomic DNA was extracted from the blood cell samples with the Qiagen DNeasy Blood Extraction Kit. To prepare the library, the immunoSEQ multiplex PCR assay was applied. For the multiplex PCR, a mixture combining 60 forward primers for TCR Vbeta segments and 13 reverse primers for TCR Jbeta segments was used. The CDR3 region of rearranged TCR beta genes was amplified from genomic DNA by a multiplex PCR assay. The Illumina HiSeq System was used to sequence the amplified TCR beta libraries as 87-base-pair reads. The original methods were these. Across the roughly 640 repertoires, a later analysis counted tens of millions of unique TCR beta chains, 8.5 million to 12 million of which were shared by at least two donors. Raw reads were error-corrected and collapsed into unique sequences by a nearest-neighbor algorithm in which closely related sequences were merged to remove PCR and sequencing errors. To assign V, D and J gene segments, CDR3 sequences were aligned to IMGT reference sequences. For a sequence to be retained, a match of at least six nucleotides to both a V gene segment and a J gene segment was required. A rearrangement was called productive if the CDR3 had no stop codons and remained in frame with V and J, and every other rearrangement was called non-productive. Following IMGT convention, CDR3 was defined as the stretch from the second conserved V-encoded cysteine to the conserved J-encoded phenylalanine. In an earlier analysis of some 550 of the donors, sequences lacking an unambiguous match to a single V gene segment were excluded. An earlier analysis of 587 of the donors classified V segments as functional when productive rearrangements were above 56.7% and as segregating when the standard deviation between donors was above 5%. A statistical classification framework was built to diagnose cytomegalovirus status from the catalog of TCR beta chain sequences. A later analysis assigned V and J genes by comparing TCR nucleotide sequences with IMGT/GENE-DB human TR gene sequences. In a later analysis, CDR3 sequences and most-parsimonious VDJ recombination scenarios were assigned using the TCRdist pipeline. In a later analysis, each TCR beta chain was defined by its CDR3 amino acid sequence together with its V-gene family, and reads lacking a unique V-gene family were excluded. A later analysis removed 550 to 700 highly shared, low-generation-probability nucleotide sequences to deal with suspected cross-contamination and a sequencing artifact. In a later analysis, a clonal expansion index was calculated for each public chain from normalized within-repertoire ranks of inferred template counts. In a later analysis, generation probabilities were computed with a VDJ recombination model fitted to out-of-frame rearrangements, and the resulting probabilities were checked against IGoR. A later analysis scored TCR-TCR, TCR-HLA and TCR-CMV co-occurrence with hypergeometric tests, applying a repertoire-size bias correction to TCR pairs. False discovery rates were estimated in a later analysis by permuting HLA or CMV assignments 20 times. In a later analysis, co-occurring TCRs were grouped using DBSCAN, with TCRdist sequence similarity added in when clustering inside HLA-allele-positive subsets. Repertoires with fewer than 30,000 or more than 120,000 public chains, plus five repertoires with anomalous nucleotide sharing, were excluded from co-occurrence clustering. Here the immuneACCESS table is served through TCRdb, limited to in-frame sequences with V and J called. Missing clones are a known gap in these copies; in checked studies unresolved V genes cover under half, and the rest lacks a known reason. V and J calls and clone size follow that table, whereas D and trimming were derived from the DNA. The sample table lists 140,000 to 150,000 clones, roughly 78% of them with a count of one. In total, the top ten clones hold around 2.9% of the sample.

Input material: PBMCs. The chain uses TRBV7-9 and TRBJ2-1, with the D segment identity uncertain. The clonotype originates from a man aged 35-49 years in good health and CMV-seropositive. The CDR3 region has the sequence CSSSLEAEQFF. The DNA sequence is TGTTCCAGCAGCTTAGAAGCGGAGCAGTTCTTC.